Listed here are 13 T cell receptor beta chains from one sample, sequenced in a study of identical twins. In TCRdb, the 5' RACE reads were re-called with MiXCR into one record per CDR3 protein. The table includes under 900,000 distinct CDR3 sequences, around a sixth detected once. These data were likewise used in another study, on T cells expressing NK-cell markers.

The specimen was PBMCs. The receptor source for this set is a woman aged 18-29 years in good health.

The chain couples TRBV10-3 to TRBJ2-7; 10 bases match TRBD1. After removal of 4 bases from V and 5 bases from J, the junction contained 5 bases not matched to a gene. This CDR3 contains 14 residues. The germline gives CDR1 ENHRY, CDR2 SYGVKD. The CDR3 coding sequence is TGTGCCATCAGTGGTACCGGGACAGGGGACGAGCAGTACTTC. This codes for CAISGTGTGDEQYF.

This clonotype was seen a few times. This chain joins TRBV6-1 and TRBJ2-1; 15 nucleotides match TRBD2. CDR1 MNHNS and CDR2 SASEGT come from the germline V gene. V dropped 7 bases and J dropped 10; count of bases not matched to a gene: 8. The CDR3 extends over 15 amino acids. The CDR3 DNA is TGTGCCAGCAAGGGGACTAGCGGGGGGCCCGCGGAGCAGTTCTTC. This encodes CASKGTSGGPAEQFF.

This clonotype was counted a few times. The chain is built from TRBV4-2 and TRBJ2-7, with 8 nucleotides matching TRBD1. Germline CDR1 is LGHNA and CDR2 is YNFKEQ. The CDR3 has 18 residues. J gave up 6 bases and V 5 bases, and 21 bases lay outside the gene matches. The CDR3 loop is CASSSQAGGAGYGGEQYF. In nucleotides, the CDR3 is TGTGCCAGCAGCTCACAAGCAGGGGGCGCGGGGTACGGGGGCGAGCAGTACTTC.

This clonotype occurred a few times. This chain uses TRBV9 with TRBJ2-7, with D possibly TRBD1 on 5 matching bases. Trimming shortened V by 3 bases and J by 6 bases, and 13 bases separated the two germline ends. This CDR3 has 13 residues. CDR1 is SGDLS and CDR2 is YYNGEE in the germline V gene. CDR3 region: CASSARRGAEQYF. CDR3 sequence (DNA): TGTGCCAGCAGCGCCCGAAGGGGCGCCGAGCAGTACTTC.

This clonotype was counted a few times. This chain joins TRBV2 and TRBJ1-5; D gene unclear. The germline V and J ends were trimmed by 3 bases and 4 bases, with 10 bases remaining between them. The CDR3 has 14 amino acids. Germline-derived CDR1 and CDR2 are SNHLY and FYNNEI. The CDR3 nucleotides read TGTGCCAGCAGTGAGGGCAGACTAAATCAGCCCCAGCATTTT. It yields the protein CASSEGRLNQPQHF.

This clonotype was recorded a few times. The chain joins TRBV27 to TRBJ2-7; the D gene could be TRBD1 or TRBD2 (6 bases each). The CDR3 consists of 13 residues. Per germline, CDR1 MNHEY and CDR2 SMNVEV (reference sequence). CDR3 nucleotide sequence: TGTGCAACTAGCCCGGGGGCGGTCTACGAGCAGTACTTC. Its translation: CATSPGAVYEQYF.

V gene TRBV12-3 or TRBV12-4 combines with J gene TRBJ1-6; D gene ambiguous. Trimming stripped 4 bases from V and 10 bases from J, with 11 bases between. The CDR3 contains 13 residues. The CDR3 DNA follows: TGTGCCAGCAGTTCCCTGTCCCCCTCACCCCTCCACTTT. It yields the protein CASSSLSPSPLHF.

V and J are TRBV5-1 and TRBJ1-1, with TRBD1 matching over 7 bases. In germline, CDR1 is SGHRS, CDR2 YFSETQ. CDR3 length: 14 amino acids. V trimming: 5 bases; J trimming: 4 bases; junction bases outside the gene matches: 8. The CDR3 region has the DNA TGCGCCAGCAGATTCACAGGGGCGGGCACTGAAGCTTTCTTT. This codes for CASRFTGAGTEAFF. Supplemented by reference TRBV5-1 and TRBJ1-1, the full variable domain reads KAGVTQTPRYLIKTRGQQVTLSCSPISGHRSVSWYQQTPGQGLQFLFEYFSETQRNKGNFPGRFSGRQFSNSRSEMNVSTLELGDSALYLCASRFTGAGTEAFFGQGTRLTVV.

This clonotype was seen more than once but under ten times. The chain recombines TRBV12-3 or TRBV12-4 with TRBJ1-3, with TRBD1 identical over 8 bases. The CDR3 has 16 residues. V shed 4 bases and J 0 bases; nucleotides not matched to a gene: 5. The DNA of the CDR3 is TGTGCCAGCAGTTCACAGGGGGGCTACTCTGGAAACACCATATATTTT. It encodes CASSSQGGYSGNTIYF.

The chain recombines TRBV12-3 or TRBV12-4 with TRBJ1-2; D ambiguous. Trimming took off 0 bases at V and 5 bases at J, with 4 bases between the two ends. The CDR3 loop spans 12 amino acids. CDR3 sequence reads: CASSLAWYGYTF. The CDR3 DNA is TGTGCCAGCAGTTTAGCGTGGTATGGCTACACCTTC.

This clonotype showed up just a few times. The CDR3 loop is CASSTGLAFDNEQFF. CDR3 nucleotides: TGTGCCAGCAGCACGGGACTAGCGTTCGACAATGAGCAGTTCTTC. The V gene is TRBV7-9, the J gene TRBJ2-1; 10 nucleotides match TRBD2. J gave up 5 bases and V 5 bases, and 6 bases lay outside the gene matches. The CDR3 loop spans 15 amino acids. Germline CDR1 is SEHNR and CDR2 is FQNEAQ (reference sequence). Based on the CDR3 plus reference TRBV7-9 and TRBJ2-1, the full variable domain is DTGVSQNPRHKITKRGQNVTFRCDPISEHNRLYWYRQTLGQGPEFLTYFQNEAQLEKSRLLSDRFSAERPKGSFSTLEIQRTEQGDSAMYLCASSTGLAFDNEQFFGPGTRLTVL.

This clonotype showed up just a few times. The chain links TRBV6-5 to TRBJ2-1; unclear D gene. The CDR3 is made up of 12 amino acids. Germline CDR1 MNHEY, CDR2 SVGAGI. Here the CDR3 reads CGNYWRRNEQFF. The CDR3 DNA reads TGTGGTAACTATTGGAGAAGGAATGAGCAGTTCTTC.

A few counts support this clonotype. This chain uses TRBV7-2 with TRBJ2-7; unclear D gene. The CDR3 length is 12 residues. Trimming took off 1 base at V and 6 bases at J, with 7 bases between the two ends. CDR1 and CDR2 from the germline V gene are SGHTA and FQGNSA. CDR3 sequence: CASSLGLFEQYF. The CDR3 DNA sequence: TGTGCCAGCAGCTTAGGGTTGTTCGAGCAGTACTTC.